This is a list of T cell receptor beta chains from one sample in a study of shared clonotypes between healthy human individuals. Libraries were prepared by immunoSEQ multiplex PCR; TCRdb keeps only in-frame clonotypes and omits some of them. This table holds about 530,000 clones, nearly 80% found once. Sequencing input: PBMCs. The receptors shown here come from a woman between 40 and 50 years old in good health. Some clones in this sample may be carry-over from other donors' samples. Each CDR3 is given without its conserved first and last residue. Fields, in order: CDR3 protein, V gene, J gene.

CDR3 protein: ASSYYEQY; V gene: TRBV11-2; J gene: TRBJ2-7
CDR3 protein: ASSTRTSGSDEQY; V gene: TRBV7-9; J gene: TRBJ2-7
CDR3 protein: AISRDRLTGNTIY; V gene: TRBV10-3; J gene: TRBJ1-3
CDR3 protein: AWSVGDNYGYT; V gene: TRBV30; J gene: TRBJ1-2
CDR3 protein: ASSPSRRGDNEQF; V gene: TRBV7-3; J gene: TRBJ2-1
CDR3 protein: ASSPIPTGGYGYT; V gene: TRBV5-4; J gene: TRBJ1-2
CDR3 protein: ASSQRRRGPTQETQY; V gene: TRBV9; J gene: TRBJ2-5
CDR3 protein: AGTSGGNIQY; V gene: TRBV30; J gene: TRBJ2-4
CDR3 protein: ASSRLAGGSTDTQY; V gene: TRBV4-1; J gene: TRBJ2-3
CDR3 protein: ASSQTGGSGANVLT; V gene: TRBV4-2; J gene: TRBJ2-6
CDR3 protein: ASSIPGQPLQETQY; V gene: TRBV21-1; J gene: TRBJ2-5
CDR3 protein: ASSIPGAVRNTEAF; V gene: TRBV19; J gene: TRBJ1-1
CDR3 protein: ASSLGATRQETQY; V gene: TRBV7-2; J gene: TRBJ2-5
CDR3 protein: ASTRTYTGELF; V gene: TRBV7-9; J gene: TRBJ2-2
CDR3 protein: ASSSGTSSTDTQY; V gene: TRBV7-2; J gene: TRBJ2-3
CDR3 protein: ASSNQQTGGLELF; V gene: TRBV19; J gene: TRBJ2-2
CDR3 protein: ASSYSMQGSEKLF; V gene: TRBV6-6; J gene: TRBJ1-4
CDR3 protein: ASSLEGTPYNEQF; V gene: TRBV7-2; J gene: TRBJ2-1
CDR3 protein: ASSYLAGTYNEQF; V gene: TRBV7-3; J gene: TRBJ2-1
CDR3 protein: ASNTGAQETQY; V gene: TRBV5-6; J gene: TRBJ2-5
CDR3 protein: ASSPILSRQPQH; V gene: TRBV27; J gene: TRBJ1-5
CDR3 protein: ASSRRLAGGNEQF; V gene: TRBV5-6; J gene: TRBJ2-1
CDR3 protein: ASSVSSNQPQH; V gene: TRBV5-1; J gene: TRBJ1-5
CDR3 protein: ASSQKGYRYGYT; V gene: TRBV23-1; J gene: TRBJ1-2
CDR3 protein: ASSPPGLQEQY; V gene: TRBV18; J gene: TRBJ2-7
CDR3 protein: ASSWGLYNEQF; V gene: TRBV5-4; J gene: TRBJ2-1
CDR3 protein: ASSLGQANIQY; V gene: TRBV5-8; J gene: TRBJ2-4
CDR3 protein: ASSRRLAGGYGEQY; V gene: TRBV11-2; J gene: TRBJ2-7
CDR3 protein: ASTPGVGALYEQY; V gene: TRBV6-5; J gene: TRBJ2-7
CDR3 protein: ASSSGQSYEQY; V gene: TRBV18; J gene: TRBJ2-7
CDR3 protein: ASSLHRGGSTDTQY; V gene: TRBV4-3; J gene: TRBJ2-3
CDR3 protein: ASSLGQRTGELF; V gene: TRBV7-6; J gene: TRBJ2-2
CDR3 protein: ASSLGGIDTGELF; V gene: TRBV7-9; J gene: TRBJ2-2
CDR3 protein: SVEVTGKQGGMTEAF; V gene: TRBV29-1; J gene: TRBJ1-1
CDR3 protein: ASSLGTDSSMTQY; V gene: TRBV5-1; J gene: TRBJ2-5
CDR3 protein: ASSLATDYYSNQPQH; V gene: TRBV11-2; J gene: TRBJ1-5
CDR3 protein: SVRIQSSSYNEQF; V gene: TRBV29-1; J gene: TRBJ2-1
CDR3 protein: ASRTSLNNEQF; V gene: TRBV6-1; J gene: TRBJ2-1
CDR3 protein: ASSLAERVNTGELF; V gene: TRBV5-1; J gene: TRBJ2-2
CDR3 protein: ASSPIAGGSSETQY; V gene: TRBV5-1; J gene: TRBJ2-5
CDR3 protein: ASSQDIGAGANVLT; V gene: TRBV4-3; J gene: TRBJ2-6
CDR3 protein: ASSIGTPYGYT; V gene: TRBV2; J gene: TRBJ1-2